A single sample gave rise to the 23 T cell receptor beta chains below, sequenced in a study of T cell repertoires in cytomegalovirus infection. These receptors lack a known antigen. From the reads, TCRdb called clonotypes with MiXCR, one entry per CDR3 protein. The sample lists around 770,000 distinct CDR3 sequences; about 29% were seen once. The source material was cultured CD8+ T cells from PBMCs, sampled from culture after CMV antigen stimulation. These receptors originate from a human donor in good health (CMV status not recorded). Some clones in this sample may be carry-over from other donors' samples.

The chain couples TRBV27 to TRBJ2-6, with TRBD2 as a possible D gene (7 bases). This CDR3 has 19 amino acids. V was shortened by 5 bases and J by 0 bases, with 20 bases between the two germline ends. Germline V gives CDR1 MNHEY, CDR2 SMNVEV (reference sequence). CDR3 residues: CASSPWEGEPLSGANVLTF. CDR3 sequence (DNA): TGTGCCAGCAGTCCTTGGGAGGGGGAGCCTCTCTCTGGGGCCAACGTCCTGACTTTC.

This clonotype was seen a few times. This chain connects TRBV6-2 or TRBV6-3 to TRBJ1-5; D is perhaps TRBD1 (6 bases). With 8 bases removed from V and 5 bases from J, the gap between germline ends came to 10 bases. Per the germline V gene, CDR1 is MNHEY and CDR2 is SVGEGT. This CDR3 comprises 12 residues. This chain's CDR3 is CASQGGDQPQHF. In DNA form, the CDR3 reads TGTGCCAGCCAAGGGGGTGATCAGCCCCAGCATTTT.

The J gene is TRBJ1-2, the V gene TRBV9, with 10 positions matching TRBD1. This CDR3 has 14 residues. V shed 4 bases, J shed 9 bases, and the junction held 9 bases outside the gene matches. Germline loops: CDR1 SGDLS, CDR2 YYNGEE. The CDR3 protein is CASSPGTGVQRYTF. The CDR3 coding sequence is TGTGCCAGCAGCCCCGGGACAGGGGTGCAGCGCTACACCTTC. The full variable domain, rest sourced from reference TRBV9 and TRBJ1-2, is DSGVTQTPKHLITATGQRVTLRCSPRSGDLSVYWYQQSLDQGLQFLIQYYNGEERAKGNILERFSAQQFPDLHSELNLSSLELGDSALYFCASSPGTGVQRYTFGSGTRLTVV.

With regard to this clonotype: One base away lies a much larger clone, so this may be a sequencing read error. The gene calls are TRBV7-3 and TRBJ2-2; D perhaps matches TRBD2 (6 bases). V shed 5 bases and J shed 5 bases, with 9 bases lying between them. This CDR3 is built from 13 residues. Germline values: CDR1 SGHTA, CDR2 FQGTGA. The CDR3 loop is CASSRGLTGELFF. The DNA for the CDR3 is TGTGCCAGCAGCCGCGGACTAACCGGGGAGCTGTTTTTT.

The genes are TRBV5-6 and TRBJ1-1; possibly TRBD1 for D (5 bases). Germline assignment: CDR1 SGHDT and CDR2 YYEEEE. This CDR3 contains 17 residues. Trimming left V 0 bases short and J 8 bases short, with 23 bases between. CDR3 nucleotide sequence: TGTGCCAGCAGCTTGGAATCGGGGCCCCTCGTTAGTTCCGAAGCTTTCTTT. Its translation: CASSLESGPLVSSEAFF.

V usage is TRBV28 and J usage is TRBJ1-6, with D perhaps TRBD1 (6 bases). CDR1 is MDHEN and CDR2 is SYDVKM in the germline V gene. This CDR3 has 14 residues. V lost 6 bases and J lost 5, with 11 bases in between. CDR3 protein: CASSYTGNNSPLHF. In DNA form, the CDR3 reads TGTGCCAGCAGCTATACAGGGAATAATTCACCCCTCCACTTT.

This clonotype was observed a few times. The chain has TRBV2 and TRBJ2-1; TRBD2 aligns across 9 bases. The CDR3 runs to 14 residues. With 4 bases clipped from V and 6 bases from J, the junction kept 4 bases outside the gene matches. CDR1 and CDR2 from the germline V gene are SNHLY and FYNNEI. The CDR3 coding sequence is TGTGCCAGCAGTGGGCGCGGGGGGGCCAATGAGCAGTTCTTC. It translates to CASSGRGGANEQFF.

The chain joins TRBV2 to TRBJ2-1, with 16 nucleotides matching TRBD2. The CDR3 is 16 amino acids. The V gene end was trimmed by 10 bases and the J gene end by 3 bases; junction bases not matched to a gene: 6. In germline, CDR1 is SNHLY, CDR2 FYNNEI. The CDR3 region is CATLGLAGGFYNEQFF. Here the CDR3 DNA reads TGTGCCACGTTGGGACTAGCGGGGGGGTTCTACAATGAGCAGTTCTTC.

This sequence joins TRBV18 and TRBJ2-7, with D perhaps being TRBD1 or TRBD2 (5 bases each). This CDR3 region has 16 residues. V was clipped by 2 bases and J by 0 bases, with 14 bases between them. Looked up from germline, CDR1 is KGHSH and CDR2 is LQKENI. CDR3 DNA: TGTGCCAGCTCACCATATGGGGGTGTTAGCTCCTACGAGCAGTACGTC. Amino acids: CASSPYGGVSSYEQYV.

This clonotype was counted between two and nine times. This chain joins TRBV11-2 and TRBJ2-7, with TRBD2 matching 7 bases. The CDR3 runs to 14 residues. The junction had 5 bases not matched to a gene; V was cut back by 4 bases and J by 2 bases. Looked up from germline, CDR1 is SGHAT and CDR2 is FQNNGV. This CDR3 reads CASSWGGGAYEQYV. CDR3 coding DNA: TGTGCCAGCAGCTGGGGCGGGGGAGCCTACGAGCAGTACGTC.

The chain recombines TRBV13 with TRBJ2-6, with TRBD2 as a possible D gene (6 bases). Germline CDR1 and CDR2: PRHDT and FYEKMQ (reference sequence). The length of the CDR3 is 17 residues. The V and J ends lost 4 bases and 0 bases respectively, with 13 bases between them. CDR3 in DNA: TGTGCCAGCAGCTCCGGGACGGGAGTCTCTGGGGCCAACGTCCTGACTTTC. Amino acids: CASSSGTGVSGANVLTF.

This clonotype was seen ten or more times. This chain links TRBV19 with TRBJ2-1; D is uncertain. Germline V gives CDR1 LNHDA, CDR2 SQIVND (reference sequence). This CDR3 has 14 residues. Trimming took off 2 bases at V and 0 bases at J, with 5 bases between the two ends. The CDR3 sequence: CASSISSSYNEQFF. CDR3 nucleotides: TGTGCCAGTAGTATATCGAGCTCCTACAATGAGCAGTTCTTC.

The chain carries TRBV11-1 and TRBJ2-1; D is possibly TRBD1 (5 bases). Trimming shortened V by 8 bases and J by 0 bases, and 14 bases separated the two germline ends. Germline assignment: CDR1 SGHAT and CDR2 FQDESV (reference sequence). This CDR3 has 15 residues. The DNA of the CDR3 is TGTGCCAGCGGCCCTAGACAGAGCTCCTACAATGAGCAGTTCTTC. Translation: CASGPRQSSYNEQFF.

CDR3 sequence (DNA): TGTGCCAGCAGCGTAACTACTAGCACAGATACGCAGTATTTT. This translates into CASSVTTSTDTQYF. The chain carries TRBV12-3 or TRBV12-4 and TRBJ2-3; D unresolved. The CDR3 covers 14 residues. V was cut by 6 bases and J by 0 bases, with 10 bases left in between.

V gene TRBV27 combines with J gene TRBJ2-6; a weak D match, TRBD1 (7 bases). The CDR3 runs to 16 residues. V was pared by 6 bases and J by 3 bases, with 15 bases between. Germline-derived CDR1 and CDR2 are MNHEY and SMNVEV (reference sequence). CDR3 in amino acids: CASRLAGGHGANVLTF. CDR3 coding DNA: TGTGCCAGCAGACTCGCAGGGGGGCATGGGGCCAACGTCCTGACTTTC.

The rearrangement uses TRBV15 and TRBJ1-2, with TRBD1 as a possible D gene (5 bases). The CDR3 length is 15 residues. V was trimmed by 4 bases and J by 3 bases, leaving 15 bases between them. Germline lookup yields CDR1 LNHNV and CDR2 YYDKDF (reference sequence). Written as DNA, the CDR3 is TGTGCCACCAGCATAGGGGAGGCAGAATACTATGGCTACACCTTC. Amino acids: CATSIGEAEYYGYTF.

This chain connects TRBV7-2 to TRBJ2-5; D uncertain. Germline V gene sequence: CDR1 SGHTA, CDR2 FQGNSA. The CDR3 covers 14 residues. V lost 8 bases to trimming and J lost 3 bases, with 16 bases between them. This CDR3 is CASSLSAPEETQYF. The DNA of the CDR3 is TGTGCCAGCTCCCTTTCGGCCCCAGAAGAGACCCAGTACTTC.

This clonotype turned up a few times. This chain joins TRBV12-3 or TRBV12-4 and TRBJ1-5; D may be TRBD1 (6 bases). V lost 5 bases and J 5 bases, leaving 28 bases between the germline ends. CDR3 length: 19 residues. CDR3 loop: CASSLQGRGITTPDQPQHF. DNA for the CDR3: TGTGCCAGCAGTCTCCAAGGTAGGGGGATTACAACACCAGATCAGCCCCAGCATTTT.

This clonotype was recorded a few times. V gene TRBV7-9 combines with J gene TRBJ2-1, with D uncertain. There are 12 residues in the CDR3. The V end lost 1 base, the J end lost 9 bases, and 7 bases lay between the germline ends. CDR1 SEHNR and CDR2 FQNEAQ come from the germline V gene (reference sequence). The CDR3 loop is CASSLVAAEQFF. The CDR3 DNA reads TGTGCCAGCAGCTTAGTGGCGGCTGAGCAGTTCTTC.

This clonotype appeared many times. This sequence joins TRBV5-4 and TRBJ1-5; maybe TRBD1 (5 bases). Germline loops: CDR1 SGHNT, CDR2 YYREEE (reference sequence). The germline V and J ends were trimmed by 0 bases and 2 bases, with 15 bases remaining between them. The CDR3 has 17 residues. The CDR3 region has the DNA TGTGCCAGCAGCTTGGGGCAGGGTAACCGAGGCAATCAGCCCCAGCATTTT. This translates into CASSLGQGNRGNQPQHF.

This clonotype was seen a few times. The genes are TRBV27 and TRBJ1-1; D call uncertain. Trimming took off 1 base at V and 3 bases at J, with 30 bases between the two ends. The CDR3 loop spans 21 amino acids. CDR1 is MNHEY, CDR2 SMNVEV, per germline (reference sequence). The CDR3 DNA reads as TGTGCCAGCAGTTTATGGTCGGGCCAACCCCTGACCCTAAATACCCACACTGAAGCTTTCTTT. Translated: CASSLWSGQPLTLNTHTEAFF.

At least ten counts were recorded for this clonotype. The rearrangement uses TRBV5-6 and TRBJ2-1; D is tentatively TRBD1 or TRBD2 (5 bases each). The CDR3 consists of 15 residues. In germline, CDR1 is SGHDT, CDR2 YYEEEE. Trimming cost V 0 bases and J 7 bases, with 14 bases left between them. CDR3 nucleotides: TGTGCCAGCAGCTTGGAGGGACCCCTATCAAATGAGCAGTTCTTC. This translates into CASSLEGPLSNEQFF. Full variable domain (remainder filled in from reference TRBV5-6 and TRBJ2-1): DAGVTQSPTHLIKTRGQQVTLRCSPKSGHDTVSWYQQALGQGPQFIFQYYEEEERQRGNFPDRFSGHQFPNYSSELNVNALLLGDSALYLCASSLEGPLSNEQFFGPGTRLTVL.

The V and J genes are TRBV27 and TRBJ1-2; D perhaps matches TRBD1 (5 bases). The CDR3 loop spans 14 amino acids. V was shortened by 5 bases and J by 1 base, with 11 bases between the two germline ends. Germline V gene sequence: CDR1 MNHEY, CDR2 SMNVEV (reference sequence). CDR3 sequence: CASSPGLNNYGYTF. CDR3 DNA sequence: TGTGCCAGCAGTCCGGGACTGAATAACTATGGCTACACCTTC.